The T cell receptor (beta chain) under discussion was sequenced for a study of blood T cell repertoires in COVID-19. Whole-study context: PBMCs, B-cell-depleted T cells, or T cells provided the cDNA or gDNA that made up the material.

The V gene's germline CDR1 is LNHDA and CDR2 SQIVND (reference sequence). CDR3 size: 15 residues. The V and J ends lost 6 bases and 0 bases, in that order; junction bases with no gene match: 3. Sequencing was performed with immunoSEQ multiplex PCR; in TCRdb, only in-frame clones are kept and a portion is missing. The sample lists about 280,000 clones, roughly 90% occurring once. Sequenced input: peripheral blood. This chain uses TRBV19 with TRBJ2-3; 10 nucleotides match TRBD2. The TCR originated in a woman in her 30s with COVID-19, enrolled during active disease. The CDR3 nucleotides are TGTGCCAGTAGGCCGGGACTAGCGAGCACAGATACGCAGTATTTT. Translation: CASRPGLASTDTQYF.